This T cell receptor beta chain was sequenced for a study of blood T cell repertoires in COVID-19. About the research overall: Sample material is recorded as cDNA or gDNA derived from T cells, B-cell-depleted T cells, or PBMCs.

This clone has only a few counts. In germline, CDR1 is SGHNT, CDR2 YYREEE (reference sequence). V shed 5 bases, J shed 8 bases, and the junction held 8 bases outside the gene matches. This CDR3 has 15 amino acids. Using immunoSEQ multiplex PCR, the repertoire was profiled, and TCRdb retains in-frame clones only, with some absent. The repertoire holds 200,000 to 300,000 clones, with around 87% as singletons. This chain connects TRBV5-4 to TRBJ1-4; 11 bases fit TRBD1. The receptor was derived from a woman aged 40 to 49 who had recovered from COVID-19. Sequenced input: peripheral blood. CDR3 region: CASRRSGTGGEKLFF. DNA of the CDR3: TGTGCCAGCAGACGATCCGGGACAGGGGGGGAAAAACTGTTTTTT.